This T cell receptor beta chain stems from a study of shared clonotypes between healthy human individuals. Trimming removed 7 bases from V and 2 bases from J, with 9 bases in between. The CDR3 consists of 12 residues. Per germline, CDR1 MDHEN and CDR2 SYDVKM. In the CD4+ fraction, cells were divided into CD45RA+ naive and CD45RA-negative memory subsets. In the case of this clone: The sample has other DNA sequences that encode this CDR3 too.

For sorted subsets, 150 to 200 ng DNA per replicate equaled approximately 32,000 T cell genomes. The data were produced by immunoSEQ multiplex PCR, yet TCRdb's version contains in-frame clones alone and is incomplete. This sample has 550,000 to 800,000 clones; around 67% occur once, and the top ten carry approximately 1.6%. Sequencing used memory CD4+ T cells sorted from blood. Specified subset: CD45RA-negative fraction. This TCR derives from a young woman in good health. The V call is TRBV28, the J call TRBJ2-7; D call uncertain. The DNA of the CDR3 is TGTGCCAGCACCCGGGCGCCCTACGAGCAGTACTTC. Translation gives CASTRAPYEQYF. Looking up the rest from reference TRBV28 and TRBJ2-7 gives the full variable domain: DVKVTQSSRYLVKRTGEKVFLECVQDMDHENMFWYRQDPGLGLRLIYFSYDVKMKEKGDIPEGYSVSREKKERFSLILESASTNQTSMYLCASTRAPYEQYFGPGTRLTVT.